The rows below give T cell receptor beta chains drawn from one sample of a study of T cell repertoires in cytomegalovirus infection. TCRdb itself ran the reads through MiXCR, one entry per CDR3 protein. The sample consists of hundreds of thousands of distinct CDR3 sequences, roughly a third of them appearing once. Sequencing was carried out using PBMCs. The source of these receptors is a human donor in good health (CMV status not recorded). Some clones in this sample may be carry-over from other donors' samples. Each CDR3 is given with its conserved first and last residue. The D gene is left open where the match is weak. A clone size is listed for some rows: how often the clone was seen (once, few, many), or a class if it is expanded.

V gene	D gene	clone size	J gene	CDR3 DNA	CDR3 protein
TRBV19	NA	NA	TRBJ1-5	TGTGCCAGTAGTATGTCGGGGAGAAGTCAGCCCCAGCATTTT	CASSMSGRSQPQHF
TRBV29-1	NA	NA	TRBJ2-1	TGCAGCACCCGGACAAGTAATAATGAGCAGTTCTTC	CSTRTSNNEQFF
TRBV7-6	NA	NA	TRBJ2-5	TGTGCCAGCAGCTTAGCGCAGTCAATCCCGTCGAATCAAGAGACCCAGTACTTC	CASSLAQSIPSNQETQYF
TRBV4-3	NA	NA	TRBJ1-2	TGCGCCAGCAGCCAACCAGGAACTAACTATGGCTACACCTTC	CASSQPGTNYGYTF
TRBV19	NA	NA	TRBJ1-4	TGTGCCAGTTCCACCCGGGGGGCCGGTGAAAAACTGTTTTTT	CASSTRGAGEKLFF
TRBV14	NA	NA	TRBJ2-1	TGTGCCAGCAGCCAAGGGCGGACCTATCCCAATGAGCAGTTCTTC	CASSQGRTYPNEQFF
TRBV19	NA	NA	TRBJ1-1	TGTGCCAGTAGTGTAGGGACCTTGAACACTGAAGCTTTCTTT	CASSVGTLNTEAFF
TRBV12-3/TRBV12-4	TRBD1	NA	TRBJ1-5	TGTGCCAGCAGTTTGAGACAGGGGGTTAGCAATCAGCCCCAGCATTTT	CASSLRQGVSNQPQHF
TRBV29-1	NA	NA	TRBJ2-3	TGCAGCGTGGGGAGGGGGAGCACAGATACGCAGTATTTT	CSVGRGSTDTQYF
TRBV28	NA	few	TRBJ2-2	TGTGCCAGCAGTTCCGGGGGCTGGAACACCGGGGAGCTGTTTTTT	CASSSGGWNTGELFF
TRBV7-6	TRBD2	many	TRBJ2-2	TGTGCCAGCAGCTGGGCGGGGGTTAACACCGGGGAGCTGTTTTTT	CASSWAGVNTGELFF
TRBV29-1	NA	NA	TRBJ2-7	TGCAGCGTACGCGGGGGAGGGGGATTCGATTACGAGCAGTACTTC	CSVRGGGGFDYEQYF
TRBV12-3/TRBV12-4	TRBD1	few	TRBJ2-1	TGTGCCAGCAGTCCCCCCGGGACAGGGACAACACTGAAACAATACAATGAGCAGTTCTTC	CASSPPGTGTTLKQYNEQFF
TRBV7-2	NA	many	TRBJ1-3	TGTGCCAGCAGCTCACCCTTATCGGGGACAAGACCCTCTGGAAACACCATATATTTT	CASSSPLSGTRPSGNTIYF
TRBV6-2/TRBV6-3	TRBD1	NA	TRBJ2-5	TGTGCCAGCAGTTACTCCCCGACAGGGCCAAAGGAGACCCAGTACTTC	CASSYSPTGPKETQYF